A single sample gave rise to the 5 T cell receptor beta chains below, sequenced in a study of blood T cell repertoires in COVID-19. This table comes from immunoSEQ multiplex PCR, and its TCRdb copy is limited to in-frame clones, with some not included. The sample lists around 150,000 clones; more than 85% were seen once. The sample comprised peripheral blood. These receptors came from a woman aged 60-75 years with COVID-19, enrolled during active disease.

This chain connects TRBV15 to TRBJ2-5; 15 bases are shared with TRBD2. V lost 1 base to trimming and J lost 4 bases; unmatched junction nucleotides: 4. This CDR3 has 17 residues. Germline assignment: CDR1 LNHNV and CDR2 YYDKDF (reference sequence). Here the CDR3 reads CATSRGTSGGAGETQYF. DNA for the CDR3: TGTGCCACCAGCAGAGGGACTAGCGGGGGGGCCGGAGAGACCCAGTACTTC.

CDR3 sequence reads: CASSPGQVRRLSNQPQHF. The CDR3 nucleotides are TGTGCCAGCTCACCAGGACAGGTAAGGAGGTTGAGCAATCAGCCCCAGCATTTT. The V and J genes are TRBV18 and TRBJ1-5; 7 positions agree with TRBD1. CDR3 length: 18 residues. Germline lookup yields CDR1 KGHSH and CDR2 LQKENI. J was trimmed by 1 base and V by 2 bases; bases with no gene match: 11.

The chain joins TRBV10-3 to TRBJ1-2; 7 bases fit TRBD1. The CDR3 spans 18 residues. The V and J ends lost 6 bases and 0 bases, in that order; junction bases with no gene match: 16. The germline CDR1 and CDR2 sequences are ENHRY and SYGVKD. The CDR3 is CAISVGEGTATANYGYTF. The DNA of the CDR3 is TGTGCCATCAGCGTGGGGGAAGGGACAGCCACCGCTAACTATGGCTACACCTTC.

This chain uses TRBV6-2 or TRBV6-3 with TRBJ1-1, with a tentative D call TRBD1 (5 bases). There are 14 residues in the CDR3. Germline lookup yields CDR1 MNHEY and CDR2 SVGEGT. The ends were cut back, 2 bases at V and 8 bases at J, with 15 bases in the middle. The CDR3 sequence is CASSYISREEEAFF. DNA of the CDR3: TGTGCCAGCAGTTACATCTCCAGGGAGGAGGAAGCTTTCTTT.

The chain recombines TRBV5-1 with TRBJ2-7; 7 bases map to TRBD1. Germline V gene data show CDR1 as SGHRS and CDR2 as YFSETQ. Germline trimming cut 1 base from V and 4 bases from J; bases unmatched to any gene: 5. CDR3 size: 14 residues. CDR3: CASSLSRQGYEQYF. The CDR3 DNA reads TGCGCCAGCAGCTTGAGTAGACAGGGATACGAGCAGTACTTC.